These T cell receptor beta chains were read from a single sample in a study of CD8 T cells in ankylosing spondylitis. TCRdb ran MiXCR on the 5' RACE reads and lists one entry per CDR3 protein. There are about 500,000 distinct CDR3 sequences in the sample; about an eighth occur only once, and approximately 6.3% lies in the top ten. The sequenced material came from blood, either unsorted or a sorted T cell fraction (not recorded which). These receptors originate from a male donor with ankylosing spondylitis. The CDR3 runs from the conserved cysteine through the conserved F or W. The order of the fields is J gene, V gene, D gene, CDR3 protein. The D gene is left open where the match is weak.

j_gene: TRBJ2-7; v_gene: TRBV11-2; d_gene: .; CDR3aa: CASSLVEQYF
j_gene: TRBJ1-5; v_gene: TRBV7-8; d_gene: .; CDR3aa: CASSLSSQPQHF
j_gene: TRBJ2-5; v_gene: TRBV4-1; d_gene: TRBD1; CDR3aa: CASSQVKTGLSRETQYF
j_gene: TRBJ1-5; v_gene: TRBV3-1; d_gene: TRBD1; CDR3aa: CASSRQDRAKGGNQPQHF
j_gene: TRBJ2-3; v_gene: TRBV6-1; d_gene: .; CDR3aa: CASSQRLDTDTQYF
j_gene: TRBJ2-1; v_gene: TRBV29-1; d_gene: .; CDR3aa: CSVEGSAENEQFF
j_gene: TRBJ1-2; v_gene: TRBV7-8; d_gene: .; CDR3aa: CASSPKDPNYGYTF
j_gene: TRBJ2-5; v_gene: TRBV19; d_gene: TRBD1; CDR3aa: CATQQGRETQYF
j_gene: TRBJ1-6; v_gene: TRBV20-1; d_gene: .; CDR3aa: CSARDRASGGDNSPLHF
j_gene: TRBJ2-5; v_gene: TRBV29-1; d_gene: .; CDR3aa: CSVDAQTQQETQYF
j_gene: TRBJ2-3; v_gene: TRBV24-1; d_gene: .; CDR3aa: CATSDLPGTSTDTQYF
j_gene: TRBJ2-6; v_gene: TRBV6-2/TRBV6-3; d_gene: .; CDR3aa: CASMQASGANVLTF
j_gene: TRBJ2-3; v_gene: TRBV6-2/TRBV6-3; d_gene: TRBD2; CDR3aa: CASSYSPPPTSGLPRTDTQYF
j_gene: TRBJ2-1; v_gene: TRBV20-1; d_gene: .; CDR3aa: CSARGTSFNEQFF
j_gene: TRBJ1-2; v_gene: TRBV3-1; d_gene: .; CDR3aa: CASSQAGTKDGYTF
j_gene: TRBJ2-1; v_gene: TRBV29-1; d_gene: .; CDR3aa: CSVDRGSSYNEQFF
j_gene: TRBJ2-5; v_gene: TRBV27; d_gene: TRBD2; CDR3aa: CASSLGGYFRGTQYF
j_gene: TRBJ2-1; v_gene: TRBV3-1; d_gene: TRBD2; CDR3aa: CASSLEAGLAIYNEQFF
j_gene: TRBJ1-2; v_gene: TRBV12-3/TRBV12-4; d_gene: .; CDR3aa: CASSFLGQGNGYTF
j_gene: TRBJ2-6; v_gene: TRBV27; d_gene: TRBD1; CDR3aa: CASGRGQAFTGANVLTF
j_gene: TRBJ2-7; v_gene: TRBV11-2; d_gene: TRBD2; CDR3aa: CASSLTPAGGYEQYF
j_gene: TRBJ2-1; v_gene: TRBV7-9; d_gene: .; CDR3aa: CASSAGPVGSYNEQFF
j_gene: TRBJ2-2; v_gene: TRBV12-3/TRBV12-4; d_gene: .; CDR3aa: CASSPQRRLNTGELFF
j_gene: TRBJ2-2; v_gene: TRBV20-1; d_gene: .; CDR3aa: CSARVPGAAGELFF
j_gene: TRBJ2-7; v_gene: TRBV13; d_gene: TRBD2; CDR3aa: CASSLGGLAGYEQYF
j_gene: TRBJ2-6; v_gene: TRBV5-1; d_gene: .; CDR3aa: CASAPFSGANVLTF
j_gene: TRBJ1-1; v_gene: TRBV20-1; d_gene: TRBD1; CDR3aa: CSASSGTGELDTEAFF
j_gene: TRBJ1-1; v_gene: TRBV20-1; d_gene: .; CDR3aa: CSATPWPEAFF
j_gene: TRBJ2-5; v_gene: TRBV4-2; d_gene: .; CDR3aa: CASSQVSQETQYF
j_gene: TRBJ2-7; v_gene: TRBV10-3; d_gene: .; CDR3aa: CAISDRGNYEQYF
j_gene: TRBJ2-1; v_gene: TRBV20-1; d_gene: TRBD2; CDR3aa: CSATPPLAAEQFF
j_gene: TRBJ1-3; v_gene: TRBV10-3; d_gene: .; CDR3aa: CAISERQGVVGNTIYF
j_gene: TRBJ2-7; v_gene: TRBV20-1; d_gene: .; CDR3aa: CSADQRTPGHLAFEQYF
j_gene: TRBJ2-1; v_gene: TRBV9; d_gene: .; CDR3aa: CASSVYLDNEQFF
j_gene: TRBJ2-5; v_gene: TRBV7-8; d_gene: TRBD1; CDR3aa: CASSRPGQGTTQYF
j_gene: TRBJ2-1; v_gene: TRBV12-3/TRBV12-4; d_gene: .; CDR3aa: CASSPLEQQFF
j_gene: TRBJ1-2; v_gene: TRBV7-8; d_gene: .; CDR3aa: CASSYGEAYNNYGYTF
j_gene: TRBJ1-5; v_gene: TRBV2; d_gene: .; CDR3aa: CASSEYGFDQPQHF
j_gene: TRBJ2-5; v_gene: TRBV7-2; d_gene: .; CDR3aa: CASSPSRTQETQYF
j_gene: TRBJ2-3; v_gene: TRBV29-1; d_gene: .; CDR3aa: CSVDLEGDTQYF
j_gene: TRBJ2-1; v_gene: TRBV6-1; d_gene: TRBD2; CDR3aa: CASSELALAYVNEQFF
j_gene: TRBJ2-1; v_gene: TRBV5-4; d_gene: TRBD2; CDR3aa: CAIEGLSNEQFF
j_gene: TRBJ2-3; v_gene: TRBV12-3/TRBV12-4; d_gene: TRBD2; CDR3aa: CAFTLPVGGRALYTDTQYF
j_gene: TRBJ2-3; v_gene: TRBV20-1; d_gene: .; CDR3aa: CSASLVWHTDTQYF
j_gene: TRBJ2-5; v_gene: TRBV2; d_gene: .; CDR3aa: CASSELGETQYF
j_gene: TRBJ2-5; v_gene: TRBV7-9; d_gene: .; CDR3aa: CASSRDPETQYF
j_gene: TRBJ2-1; v_gene: TRBV24-1; d_gene: .; CDR3aa: CATSDLGGFSSYNEQFF